Below are 11 T cell receptor beta chains sequenced from a single sample in a study of post-analysis software for immune sequencing data. Antigens for these TCRs are unknown. Study conclusions and caveats: Several TRBV segments were more frequent in patients than controls; TRBV5-6, TRBV5-1 and TRBV20-1 belonged to this group.

Each TCR beta cDNA library carried unique molecular identifiers. A single record per CDR3 protein comes from TCRdb applying MiXCR to the PCR reads. The sample has hundreds of thousands of distinct CDR3 sequences, about 32% seen once; the top ten hold roughly 0.54%. Sample: blood. Every receptor here comes from a girl aged 10 to 17 with multiple sclerosis.

V is TRBV7-2 and J is TRBJ2-3; 10 bases are shared with TRBD2. V shed 4 bases, J shed 5 bases, and the junction held 12 bases outside the gene matches. The CDR3 runs to 17 residues. Germline values: CDR1 SGHTA, CDR2 FQGNSA. This CDR3 reads CASSSGRLAGVGDTQYF. The CDR3 nucleotides are TGTGCCAGCAGCTCCGGTCGGCTAGCGGGGGTGGGAGATACGCAGTATTTT. Based on the CDR3 plus reference TRBV7-2 and TRBJ2-3, the full variable domain is GAGVSQSPSNKVTEKGKDVELRCDPISGHTALYWYRQSLGQGLEFLIYFQGNSAPDKSGLPSDRFSAERTGGSVSTLTIQRTQQEDSAVYLCASSSGRLAGVGDTQYFGPGTRLTVL.

The rearrangement uses TRBV29-1 and TRBJ2-5, with 9 bases matching TRBD2. Trimming cost V 5 bases and J 1 base; bases outside gene matches: 17. There are 18 residues in the CDR3. CDR1 and CDR2 from the germline V gene are SQVTM and ANQGSEA. In nucleotides, the CDR3 is TGCAGCGTTCCACGCTCCCGGTTGCTAGCGGGGCGCCAAGAGACCCAGTACTTC. This encodes CSVPRSRLLAGRQETQYF.

This sequence joins TRBV2 and TRBJ2-1, with D perhaps TRBD1 (6 bases). Trimming removed 8 bases from V and 5 bases from J, with 16 bases in between. Germline CDR1 SNHLY, CDR2 FYNNEI. This CDR3 has 14 amino acids. The CDR3 spells CASGTLPLDNEQFF. The CDR3, as DNA: TGTGCCAGCGGGACACTACCACTGGACAATGAGCAGTTCTTC. Full variable domain (remainder filled in from reference TRBV2 and TRBJ2-1): EPEVTQTPSHQVTQMGQEVILRCVPISNHLYFYWYRQILGQKVEFLVSFYNNEISEKSEIFDDQFSVERPDGSNFTLKIRSTKLEDSAMYFCASGTLPLDNEQFFGPGTRLTVL.

This clonotype appeared many times. The V gene is TRBV6-2 or TRBV6-3, the J gene TRBJ2-1; D call uncertain. CDR1 and CDR2 from the germline V gene are MNHEY and SVGEGT. Trimming removed 2 bases at V and 4 bases at J, with 6 bases between. CDR3 length: 13 residues. The CDR3 region is CASSYRVYNEQFF. CDR3 in DNA: TGTGCCAGCAGTTACAGGGTGTACAATGAGCAGTTCTTC.

The J gene is TRBJ1-1, the V gene TRBV10-3; D remains ambiguous. Germline CDR1 reads ENHRY; CDR2 reads SYGVKD. The V and J ends lost 2 bases and 4 bases respectively, with 5 bases between them. The CDR3 totals 12 residues. In DNA, the CDR3 is TGTGCCATCAGTGAGGGACCCACTGAAGCTTTCTTT. Its protein is CAISEGPTEAFF.

This clonotype was observed a few times. This chain links TRBV24-1 with TRBJ1-2; D is unresolved. The CDR3 spans 12 residues. V was clipped by 3 bases and J by 10 bases, with 11 bases between them. Germline V gives CDR1 KGHDR, CDR2 SFDVKD. CDR3 residues: CATSDEVGPYTF. CDR3 in DNA: TGTGCCACCAGTGATGAAGTCGGTCCCTACACCTTC.

The chain joins TRBV28 to TRBJ2-3; 8 bases agree with TRBD1. Germline-derived CDR1 and CDR2 are MDHEN and SYDVKM. V lost 9 bases, J lost 1 base, and 3 bases stayed unmatched. The CDR3 contains 13 residues. CDR3 residues: CASQTGGTDTQYF. DNA of the CDR3: TGTGCCAGTCAGACAGGGGGCACAGATACGCAGTATTTT.

This clonotype has only a few counts. CDR3 coding DNA: TGTGCCAGCAGTCGCATCGACGGGACTACCTACGAGCAGTACTTC. Its translation is CASSRIDGTTYEQYF. This chain links TRBV12-3 or TRBV12-4 with TRBJ2-7; 7 bases agree with TRBD2. After removal of 5 bases from V and 2 bases from J, the junction contained 9 bases not matched to a gene. The CDR3 spans 15 residues.

V and J are TRBV6-5 and TRBJ2-1, with TRBD2 matching 12 bases. The CDR3 is made up of 16 amino acids. Germline V gene data show CDR1 as MNHEY and CDR2 as SVGAGI. The V gene end was trimmed by 3 bases and the J gene end by 7 bases; junction bases not matched to a gene: 7. The chain's CDR3 is CASSYRTSGTGNEQFF. The CDR3 nucleotides are TGTGCCAGCAGTTATCGGACTAGCGGGACAGGAAATGAGCAGTTCTTC.

This clonotype was seen a handful of times. The V and J genes are TRBV12-3 or TRBV12-4 and TRBJ2-3; 9 bases fit TRBD1. Trimming at V came to 1 base and at J to 2 bases, leaving 4 bases not matched to a gene. The CDR3 covers 16 residues. CDR3 sequence reads: CASSLDDRGITDTQYF. The CDR3 bases are TGTGCCAGCAGTTTAGACGACAGGGGGATCACAGATACGCAGTATTTT.

The chain uses TRBV6-1 and TRBJ2-7, with 10 bases that match TRBD1. Germline V CDR1 and CDR2: MNHNS, SASEGT. The CDR3 is 14 residues long. V was pared by 6 bases and J by 2 bases, with 4 bases of the junction left unmatched. The CDR3 is CASRTGTGAYEQYF. The CDR3 coding sequence is TGTGCCAGCAGGACCGGGACAGGGGCCTACGAGCAGTACTTC.